These 11 T cell receptor beta chains were sequenced from one sample in a study of radiation and T cells in renal cell carcinoma. Indicated time point: blood 2 weeks post-SBRT. The sample's treatment: 15 Gy SBRT to primary tumor, nephrectomy 4 weeks later. Data came from immunoSEQ multiplex PCR; TCRdb stores just in-frame clones and leaves some out. The sample includes about 49,000 clones, about 80% of them seen just once. This specimen consisted of blood, obtained from a patient whose treatment included radiotherapy and nephrectomy. The receptors stem from a woman between 65 and 79 years old with renal cell carcinoma.

The J gene is TRBJ2-1, the V gene TRBV13; no reliable D call. The germline gives CDR1 PRHDT, CDR2 FYEKMQ (reference sequence). The CDR3 runs to 13 residues. The V gene lost 1 base and the J gene lost 7 bases, with 8 bases spanning the gap. The CDR3 sequence is CASSLVALNEQFF. The CDR3, as DNA: TGTGCCAGCAGCTTAGTTGCTCTGAATGAGCAGTTCTTC.

The CDR3 DNA follows: TGCAGCGCCCACGGGGGGATTGACACCATATATTTT. It translates to CSAHGGIDTIYF. The J gene is TRBJ1-3, the V gene TRBV29-1; D may be TRBD1 (5 bases). The CDR3 length is 12 residues. Germline V gives CDR1 SQVTM, CDR2 ANQGSEA. V was shortened by 7 bases and J by 8 bases, with 15 bases between the two germline ends. Together with reference TRBV29-1 and TRBJ1-3, the CDR3 gives the full variable domain: SAVISQKPSRDICQRGTSLTIQCQVDSQVTMMFWYRQQPGQSLTLIATANQGSEATYESGFVIDKFPISRPNLTFSTLTVSNMSPEDSSIYLCSAHGGIDTIYFGEGSWLTVV.

The J gene is TRBJ2-2, the V gene TRBV4-3; the D call may be TRBD1 or TRBD2 (5 bases each). Trimming pared 0 bases from V and 3 bases from J, leaving 11 bases between. The CDR3 covers 16 residues. CDR1 is LGHNA, CDR2 YSLEER, per germline. The CDR3 DNA reads TGCGCCAGCAGCCAAGATCTGTCGGGACACACCGGGGAGCTGTTTTTT. Its protein product is CASSQDLSGHTGELFF.

The gene calls are TRBV2 and TRBJ2-4; D is possibly TRBD1 or TRBD2 (6 bases each). CDR1 is SNHLY and CDR2 is FYNNEI in the germline V gene. The CDR3 contains 16 residues. Between the trimmed V and J ends, which lost 8 bases and 1 base, there was a span of 18 bases. The CDR3 DNA reads as TGTGCCAGCCCTTGGAGGGGGGAGTTTGCCAAAAACATTCAGTACTTC. This encodes CASPWRGEFAKNIQYF.

The rearrangement uses TRBV27 and TRBJ1-6; D is uncertain. V was shortened by 5 bases and J by 12 bases, with 14 bases between the two germline ends. CDR1 MNHEY and CDR2 SMNVEV come from the germline V gene (reference sequence). CDR3 length: 13 residues. The CDR3 DNA reads TGTGCCAGCAGTGATTTCCGGGCAGAACCCCTCCACTTT. Residues: CASSDFRAEPLHF.

The rearrangement links TRBV6-5 to TRBJ1-1; D is uncertain. V was trimmed by 0 bases and J by 10 bases, leaving 21 bases between them. The CDR3 has 16 residues. Germline V gene data show CDR1 as MNHEY and CDR2 as SVGAGI. The CDR3 sequence: CASSYSADGLVPIAFF. CDR3 in DNA: TGTGCCAGCAGTTACTCGGCGGACGGCCTGGTGCCGATAGCTTTCTTT.

This clone was observed once. An end of the junction differs from the germline gene, which may be a read error. The chain recombines TRBV19 with TRBJ2-7; TRBD1 matches 9 bases. This CDR3 comprises 15 residues. The germline V gene has CDR1 LNHDA and CDR2 SQIVND (reference sequence). The DNA of the CDR3 is TGTGCCAGTAGAATAGCCGGGACAGGGAACTACGAGCAGTACTTC. Translation: CASRIAGTGNYEQYF.

The rearrangement links TRBV6-1 to TRBJ1-1, with D tentatively TRBD1 (6 bases). Trimming took off 8 bases at V and 0 bases at J, with 13 bases between the two ends. CDR3 length: 14 residues. Germline CDR1 and CDR2: MNHNS and SASEGT. The CDR3 is CASPRGGMNTEAFF. DNA for the CDR3: TGTGCCAGCCCGAGGGGGGGGATGAACACTGAAGCTTTCTTT.

This clone appeared once. V gene TRBV6-1 combines with J gene TRBJ1-4; D remains unclear. Trimming removed 5 bases from V and 3 bases from J, with 10 bases in between. The CDR3 has 14 amino acids. Germline assignment: CDR1 MNHNS and CDR2 SASEGT. The CDR3 protein is CASSKAGSNEKLFF. The CDR3 region has the DNA TGTGCCAGCAGTAAGGCGGGGTCTAATGAAAAACTGTTTTTT.

The V gene is TRBV14, the J gene TRBJ2-1; 8 bases align to TRBD2. The CDR3 is 15 amino acids. V was clipped by 6 bases and J by 4 bases; unmatched bases: 8. The germline V gene has CDR1 SGHDN and CDR2 FVKESK. The CDR3 bases are TGTGCCAGCAGGCCCACTAGCGGATCATACAATGAGCAGTTCTTC. Translation gives CASRPTSGSYNEQFF.

The chain couples TRBV18 to TRBJ2-7, with 9 bases that match TRBD1. CDR3 size: 14 residues. Germline CDR1 reads KGHSH; CDR2 reads LQKENI. V gave up 3 bases and J gave up 3 bases; unmatched junction bases: 3. CDR3 region: CASSPRQGVYEQYF. CDR3 DNA: TGTGCCAGCTCACCTCGACAGGGGGTCTACGAGCAGTACTTC. Variable domain in full (rest from reference TRBV18 and TRBJ2-7): NAGVMQNPRHLVRRRGQEARLRCSPMKGHSHVYWYRQLPEEGLKFMVYLQKENIIDESGMPKERFSAEFPKEGPSILRIQQVVRGDSAAYFCASSPRQGVYEQYFGPGTRLTVT.